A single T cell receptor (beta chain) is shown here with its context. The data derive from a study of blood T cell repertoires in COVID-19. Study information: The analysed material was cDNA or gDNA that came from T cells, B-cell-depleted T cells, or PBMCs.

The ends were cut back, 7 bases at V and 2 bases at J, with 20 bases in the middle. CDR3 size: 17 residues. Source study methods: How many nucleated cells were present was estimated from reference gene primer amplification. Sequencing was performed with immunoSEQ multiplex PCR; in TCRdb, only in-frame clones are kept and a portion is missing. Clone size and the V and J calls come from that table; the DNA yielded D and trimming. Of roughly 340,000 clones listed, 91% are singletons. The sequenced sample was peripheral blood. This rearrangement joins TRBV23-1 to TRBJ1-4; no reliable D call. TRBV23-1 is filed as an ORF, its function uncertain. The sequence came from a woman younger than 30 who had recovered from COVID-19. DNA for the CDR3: TGCGCCAGCACCCCCAGGAGGCGCGGCGGTACTAATGAAAAACTGTTTTTT. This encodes CASTPRRRGGTNEKLFF.